This T cell receptor beta chain was profiled in a study of T cells in localized non-small cell lung cancer. Clones were sequenced by immunoSEQ multiplex PCR, and TCRdb holds only the in-frame ones, with some missing. The table records under 1,200 clones, around 19% of them present only once. Study-wide findings and caveats: Out of the top 100 tumor clones, a median around 50 were seen in adjacent lung.

This clone is judged medium-sized. Antigen: not known. CDR3 length: 14 residues. V lost 4 bases and J lost 10; bases outside the gene matches: 3. The germline V gene encodes CDR1 MNHGY and CDR2 SAAAGT. V gene TRBV6-8 combines with J gene TRBJ1-6; TRBD1 matches 11 bases. The source was normal lung tissue next to the tumor, collected before any cancer treatment. The TCR originated in a male donor aged 60 or older with stage II lung adenocarcinoma. The CDR3 loop reads CASSSGTGGSPLHF. The CDR3 bases are TGTGCCAGCAGTTCCGGGACAGGGGGATCACCCCTCCACTTT.